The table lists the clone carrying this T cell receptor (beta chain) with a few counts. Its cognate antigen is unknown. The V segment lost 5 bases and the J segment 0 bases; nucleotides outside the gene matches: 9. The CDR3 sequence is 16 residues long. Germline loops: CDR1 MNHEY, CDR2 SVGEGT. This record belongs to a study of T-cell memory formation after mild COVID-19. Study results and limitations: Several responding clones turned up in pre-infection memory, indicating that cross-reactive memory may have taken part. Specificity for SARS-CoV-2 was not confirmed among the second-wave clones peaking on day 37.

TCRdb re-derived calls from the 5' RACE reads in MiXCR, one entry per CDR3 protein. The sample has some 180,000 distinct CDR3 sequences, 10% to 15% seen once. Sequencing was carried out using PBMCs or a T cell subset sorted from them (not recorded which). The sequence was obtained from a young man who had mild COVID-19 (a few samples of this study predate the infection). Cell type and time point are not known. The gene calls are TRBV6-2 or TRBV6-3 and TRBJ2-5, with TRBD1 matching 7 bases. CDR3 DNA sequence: TGTGCCAGCAGTCGCCGACAGGGCTCGTACCAAGAGACCCAGTACTTC. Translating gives CASSRRQGSYQETQYF.